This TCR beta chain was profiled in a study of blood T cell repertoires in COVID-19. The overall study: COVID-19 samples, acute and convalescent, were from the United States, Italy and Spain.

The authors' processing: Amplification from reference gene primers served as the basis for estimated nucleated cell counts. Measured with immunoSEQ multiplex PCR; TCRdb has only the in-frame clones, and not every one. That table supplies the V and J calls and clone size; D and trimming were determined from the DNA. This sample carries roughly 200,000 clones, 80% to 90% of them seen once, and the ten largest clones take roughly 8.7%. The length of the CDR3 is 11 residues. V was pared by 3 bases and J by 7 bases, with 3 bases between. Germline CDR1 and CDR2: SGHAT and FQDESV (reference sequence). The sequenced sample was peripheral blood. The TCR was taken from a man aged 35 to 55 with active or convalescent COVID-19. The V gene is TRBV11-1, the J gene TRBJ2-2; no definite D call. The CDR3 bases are TGTGCCAGCAGCTTTCTCGGGGAGCTGTTTTTT. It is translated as CASSFLGELFF.